This T cell receptor beta chain was captured in a study of beta chain features in type 1 diabetes. The overall study: Patients did not differ from healthy donors in age, gender or cell yield.

Expressed TCRB transcripts were sequenced after all isolated RNA was converted to cDNA. The data were produced by immunoSEQ multiplex PCR, yet TCRdb's version contains in-frame clones alone and is incomplete. The sample shows 300,000 to 450,000 clones, around 20% of them seen only once. Study results and limitations: Patients and controls would be equally affected if PCR favored shorter templates. The naive, central memory and Treg TCRB repertoires showed an apparent similarity that was greater among patients than among healthy donors. Any HLA effect on TCRB rearrangement was left unresolved by small sub-analyses.

This clone was counted once. The antigen remains undetermined. Trimming cost V 6 bases and J 7 bases; bases outside gene matches: 7. The CDR3 is 14 residues long. The germline V gene has CDR1 MNHNS and CDR2 SASEGT. V gene TRBV6-1 combines with J gene TRBJ1-5; 9 positions match TRBD1. The TCR sequence derives from a woman between 18 and 29 years old in good health. Sequenced input: naive CD4+ T cells from blood. The CDR3 coding sequence is TGTGCCAGCAGCCCCGGACAGGGGAAACAGCCCCAGCATTTT. As protein: CASSPGQGKQPQHF.